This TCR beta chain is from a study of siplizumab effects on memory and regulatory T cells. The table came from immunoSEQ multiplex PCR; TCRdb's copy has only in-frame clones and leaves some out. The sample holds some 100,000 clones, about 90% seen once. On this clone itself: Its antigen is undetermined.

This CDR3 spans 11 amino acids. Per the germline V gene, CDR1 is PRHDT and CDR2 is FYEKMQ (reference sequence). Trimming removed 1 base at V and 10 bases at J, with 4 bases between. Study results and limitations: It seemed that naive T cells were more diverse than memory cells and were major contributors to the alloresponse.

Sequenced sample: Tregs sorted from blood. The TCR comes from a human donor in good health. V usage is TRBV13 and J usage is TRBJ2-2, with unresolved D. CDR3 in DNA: TGTGCCAGCAGCTTAGAGCAGGAGCTGTTTTTT. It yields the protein CASSLEQELFF.